The rows below give T cell receptor beta chains drawn from one sample of a study of T cell clones after liver transplantation. The data were produced by immunoSEQ multiplex PCR, yet TCRdb's version contains in-frame clones alone and is incomplete. Here the sample spans roughly 73,000 clones, about four fifths being singletons. The sequencing used CD4+ T cells from blood, collected before liver transplant. The receptor set was obtained from a human donor who received a liver transplant. The conserved cysteine and the conserved F or W are not part of the CDR3 here.

V	J	CDR3
TRBV7-3	TRBJ2-5	ASSTGLAEGASETQY
TRBV28	TRBJ1-1	ASSLGQNTEAF
TRBV30	TRBJ2-2	AWMGDRDTGELF
TRBV5-1	TRBJ1-4	ASSGLGQGGEKLF
TRBV2	TRBJ2-7	ASEDSGEIYEQY
TRBV11-2	TRBJ2-7	ASSLRWAYEQY
TRBV30	TRBJ2-6	AWSPRGLRRSASGANVLT
TRBV2	TRBJ2-1	ASSRESGQQF
TRBV28	TRBJ1-2	ASSFSGRHGYT
TRBV29-1	TRBJ2-1	SVTGLAGGNEQF
TRBV5-6	TRBJ1-5	ASSGGVYSNQPQH
TRBV7-2	TRBJ2-7	ASSLGLAALYEQY
TRBV27	TRBJ2-7	ASSLSRQADYEQY
TRBV5-1	TRBJ1-1	ASSLRADTEAF
TRBV5-1	TRBJ1-1	ASSFLSFGEAF
TRBV11-3	TRBJ1-4	ASSLARSNEKLF
TRBV19	TRBJ2-1	ASSSPPGGLFSSYNEQF
TRBV11-2	TRBJ1-2	ASSLGRQDYGYT
TRBV28	TRBJ1-3	ASTRQGGSGNTIY
TRBV18	TRBJ1-5	ASSRVGQDFSNQPQH
TRBV7-8	TRBJ2-1	ASSLGAGASSYNEQF
TRBV5-1	TRBJ1-1	ASRPGTGGTEAF
TRBV10-3	TRBJ2-7	AISVRGGSYEQY
TRBV6-1	TRBJ2-7	ASRDYEQY
TRBV6-5	TRBJ2-2	ASSFNRRIGTGELF
TRBV18	TRBJ2-7	ASSPDRYEQY
TRBV5-4	TRBJ2-7	ASSAASGVREQY
TRBV7-2	TRBJ2-1	ASSSGGSSSYNEQF
TRBV5-8	TRBJ2-7	ASSLERPSDEQY
TRBV29-1	TRBJ2-3	SVGGREGDTQY
TRBV7-9	TRBJ1-4	ASSLAQGNEKLF
TRBV6-1	TRBJ2-7	ASRPRDRVFEQY
TRBV10-3	TRBJ1-5	AIRDRGGSNQPQH
TRBV11-2	TRBJ2-1	ASSSHGGPANEQF
TRBV6-4	TRBJ1-2	ASSGQGWGYT